The present TCR beta chain was sequenced within a study of blood T cell repertoires in COVID-19. Assay used: immunoSEQ multiplex PCR; TCRdb lists only in-frame clones, some missing. The repertoire holds over 250,000 clones, with approximately 89% as singletons. The V end was cut by 5 bases, the J end by 2 bases, with 3 bases between. CDR3 length equals 12 residues. Per the germline V gene, CDR1 is MNHEY and CDR2 is SMNVEV (reference sequence). This receptor was taken from a young woman who had recovered from COVID-19. The rearrangement links TRBV27 to TRBJ2-2; D is uncertain. Sequencing was performed on PBMCs or T cells enriched from blood (not recorded which). CDR3 nucleotides: TGTGCCAGCAGTCTCAACACCGGGGAGCTGTTTTTT. Translated: CASSLNTGELFF.